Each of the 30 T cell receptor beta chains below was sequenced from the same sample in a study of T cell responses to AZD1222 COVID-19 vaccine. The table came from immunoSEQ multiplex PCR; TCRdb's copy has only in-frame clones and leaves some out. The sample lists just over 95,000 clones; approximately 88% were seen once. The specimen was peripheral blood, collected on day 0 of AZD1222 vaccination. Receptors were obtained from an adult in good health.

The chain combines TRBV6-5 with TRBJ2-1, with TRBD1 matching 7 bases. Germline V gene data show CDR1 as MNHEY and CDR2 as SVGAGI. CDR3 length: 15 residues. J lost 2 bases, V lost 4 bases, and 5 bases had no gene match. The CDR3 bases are TGTGCCAGCAGTTTTAACAGGGGACCCTACAATGAGCAGTTCTTC. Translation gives CASSFNRGPYNEQFF.

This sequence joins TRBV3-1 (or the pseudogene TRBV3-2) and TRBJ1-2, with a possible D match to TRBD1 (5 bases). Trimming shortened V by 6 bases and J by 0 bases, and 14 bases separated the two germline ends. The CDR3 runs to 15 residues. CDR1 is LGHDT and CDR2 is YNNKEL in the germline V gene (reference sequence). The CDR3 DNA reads TGTGCCAGCAGTCAATATGGGGGATCTAACTATGGCTACACCTTC. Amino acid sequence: CASSQYGGSNYGYTF.

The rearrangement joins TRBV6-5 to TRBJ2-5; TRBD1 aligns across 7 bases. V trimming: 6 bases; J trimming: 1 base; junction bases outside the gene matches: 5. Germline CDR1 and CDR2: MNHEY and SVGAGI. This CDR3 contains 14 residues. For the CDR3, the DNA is TGTGCCAGCAGCACGGGGACAGTCCAAGAGACCCAGTACTTC. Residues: CASSTGTVQETQYF.

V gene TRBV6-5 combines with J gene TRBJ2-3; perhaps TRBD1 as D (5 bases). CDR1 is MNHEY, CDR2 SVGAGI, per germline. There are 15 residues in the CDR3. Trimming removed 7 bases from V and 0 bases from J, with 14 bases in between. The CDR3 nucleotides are TGTGCCAGCATCCCTTTAGGGGTGAGCACAGATACGCAGTATTTT. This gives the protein CASIPLGVSTDTQYF.

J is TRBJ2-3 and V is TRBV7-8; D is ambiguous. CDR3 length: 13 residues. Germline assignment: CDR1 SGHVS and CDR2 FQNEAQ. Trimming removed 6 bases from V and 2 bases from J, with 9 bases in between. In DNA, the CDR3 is TGTGCCAGCAGACCCACCCCCACAGATACGCAGTATTTT. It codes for CASRPTPTDTQYF. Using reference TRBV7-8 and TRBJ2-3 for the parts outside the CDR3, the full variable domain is GAGVSQSPRYKVAKRGQDVALRCDPISGHVSLFWYQQALGQGPEFLTYFQNEAQLDKSGLPSDRFFAERPEGSVSTLKIQRTQQEDSAVYLCASRPTPTDTQYFGPGTRLTVL.

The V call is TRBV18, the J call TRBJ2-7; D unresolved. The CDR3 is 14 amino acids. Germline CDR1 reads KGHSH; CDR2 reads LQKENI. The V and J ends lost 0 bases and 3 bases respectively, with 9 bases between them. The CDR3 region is CASSPPLPGYEQYF. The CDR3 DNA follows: TGTGCCAGCTCACCACCTTTGCCGGGCTACGAGCAGTACTTC. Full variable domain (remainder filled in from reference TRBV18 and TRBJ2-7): NAGVMQNPRHLVRRRGQEARLRCSPMKGHSHVYWYRQLPEEGLKFMVYLQKENIIDESGMPKERFSAEFPKEGPSILRIQQVVRGDSAAYFCASSPPLPGYEQYFGPGTRLTVT.

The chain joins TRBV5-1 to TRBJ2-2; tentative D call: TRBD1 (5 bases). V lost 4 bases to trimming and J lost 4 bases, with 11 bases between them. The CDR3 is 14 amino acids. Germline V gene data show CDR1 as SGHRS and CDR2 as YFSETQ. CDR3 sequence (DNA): TGCGCCAGCAGCAACCAGGGATCCACCGGGGAGCTGTTTTTT. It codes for CASSNQGSTGELFF.

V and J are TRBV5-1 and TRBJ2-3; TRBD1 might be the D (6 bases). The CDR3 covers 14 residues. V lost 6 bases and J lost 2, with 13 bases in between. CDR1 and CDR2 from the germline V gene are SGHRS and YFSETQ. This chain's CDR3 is CASTQGHPTDTQYF. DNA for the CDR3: TGCGCCAGCACCCAGGGACACCCCACAGATACGCAGTATTTT.

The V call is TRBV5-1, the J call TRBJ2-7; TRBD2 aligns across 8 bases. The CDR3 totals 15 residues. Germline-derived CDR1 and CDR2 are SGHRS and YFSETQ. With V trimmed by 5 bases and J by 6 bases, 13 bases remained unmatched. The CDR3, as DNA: TGCGCCAGCAGACGGGCCCCCGGGGGGGCTGCCGAGCAGTACTTC. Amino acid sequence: CASRRAPGGAAEQYF.

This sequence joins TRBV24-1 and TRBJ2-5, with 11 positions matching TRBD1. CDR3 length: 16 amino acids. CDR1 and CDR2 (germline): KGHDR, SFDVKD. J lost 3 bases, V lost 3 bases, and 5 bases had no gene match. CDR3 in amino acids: CATSDGDRGAEETQYF. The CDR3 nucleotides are TGTGCCACCAGTGATGGGGACAGGGGGGCCGAAGAGACCCAGTACTTC.

The CDR3 reads CASSTHDRAYEQYF. As DNA, the CDR3 is TGTGCCAGCAGCACTCACGACAGGGCCTACGAGCAGTACTTC. The rearrangement links TRBV9 to TRBJ2-7, with TRBD1 identical over 7 bases. V lost 4 bases to trimming and J lost 2 bases; unmatched junction nucleotides: 6. This CDR3 comprises 14 residues. Germline CDR1 SGDLS, CDR2 YYNGEE.

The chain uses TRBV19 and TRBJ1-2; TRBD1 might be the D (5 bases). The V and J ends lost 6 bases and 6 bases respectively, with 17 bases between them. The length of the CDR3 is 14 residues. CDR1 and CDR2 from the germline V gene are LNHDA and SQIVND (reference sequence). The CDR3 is CASSSYRAGHGYTF. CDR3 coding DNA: TGTGCCAGTAGCTCGTATCGGGCAGGGCATGGCTACACCTTC.

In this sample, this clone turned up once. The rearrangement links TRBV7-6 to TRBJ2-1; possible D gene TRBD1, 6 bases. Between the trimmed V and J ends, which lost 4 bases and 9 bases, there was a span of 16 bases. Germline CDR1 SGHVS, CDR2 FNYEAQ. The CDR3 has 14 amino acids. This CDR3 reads CASSSRGRGSEQFF. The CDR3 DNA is TGTGCCAGCAGCTCCAGGGGTCGGGGTAGTGAGCAGTTCTTC. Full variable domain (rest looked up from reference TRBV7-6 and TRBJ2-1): GAGVSQSPRYKVTKRGQDVALRCDPISGHVSLYWYRQALGQGPEFLTYFNYEAQQDKSGLPNDRFSAERPEGSISTLTIQRTEQRDSAMYRCASSSRGRGSEQFFGPGTRLTVL.

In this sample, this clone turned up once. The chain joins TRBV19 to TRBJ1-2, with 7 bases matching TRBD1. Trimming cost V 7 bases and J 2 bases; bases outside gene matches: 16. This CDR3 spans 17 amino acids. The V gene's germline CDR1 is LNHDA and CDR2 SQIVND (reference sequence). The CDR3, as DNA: TGTGCCAGTAAGGCCCCCGAGGGGGCGGTGTCAAACTATGGCTACACCTTC. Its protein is CASKAPEGAVSNYGYTF.

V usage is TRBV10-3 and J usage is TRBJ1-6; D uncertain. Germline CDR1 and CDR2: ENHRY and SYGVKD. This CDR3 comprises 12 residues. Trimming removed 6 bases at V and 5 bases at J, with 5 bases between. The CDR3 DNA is TGTGCCATCAGGCCAGATAATTCACCCCTCCACTTT. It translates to CAIRPDNSPLHF.

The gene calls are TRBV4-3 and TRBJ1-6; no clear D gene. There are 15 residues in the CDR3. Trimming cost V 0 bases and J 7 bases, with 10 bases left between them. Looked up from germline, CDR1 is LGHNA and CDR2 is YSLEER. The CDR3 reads CASSQDLHRNSPLHF. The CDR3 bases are TGCGCCAGCAGCCAAGATCTCCACAGAAATTCACCCCTCCACTTT.

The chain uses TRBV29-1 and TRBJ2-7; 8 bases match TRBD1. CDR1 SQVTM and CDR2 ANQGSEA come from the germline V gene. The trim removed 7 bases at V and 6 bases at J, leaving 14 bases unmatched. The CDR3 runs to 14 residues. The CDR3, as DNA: TGCAGCGCCGCGGCGGGACAGGTTAATACCGAGCAGTACTTC. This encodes CSAAAGQVNTEQYF.

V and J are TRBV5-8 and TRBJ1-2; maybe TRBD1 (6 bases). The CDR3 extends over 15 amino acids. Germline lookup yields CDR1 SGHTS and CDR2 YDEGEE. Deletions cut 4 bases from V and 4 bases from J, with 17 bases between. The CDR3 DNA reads TGTGCCAGCAGCAGAACTGACAGGAGAGTCTATGGCTACACCTTC. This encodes CASSRTDRRVYGYTF.

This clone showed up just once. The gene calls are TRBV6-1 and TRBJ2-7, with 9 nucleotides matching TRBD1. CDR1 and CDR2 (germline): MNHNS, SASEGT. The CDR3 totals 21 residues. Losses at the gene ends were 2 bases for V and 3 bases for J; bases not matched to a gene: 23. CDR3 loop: CASSEYAPGQGTRGAIYEQYF. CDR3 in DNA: TGTGCCAGCAGTGAATATGCCCCGGGACAGGGTACAAGAGGTGCCATCTACGAGCAGTACTTC.

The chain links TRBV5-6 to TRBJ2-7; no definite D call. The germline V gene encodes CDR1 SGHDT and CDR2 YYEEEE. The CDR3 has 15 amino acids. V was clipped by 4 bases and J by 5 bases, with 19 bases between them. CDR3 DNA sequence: TGTGCCAGCAGCCGCCTCACCGCTCTGGTCCACGAGCAGTACTTC. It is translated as CASSRLTALVHEQYF.

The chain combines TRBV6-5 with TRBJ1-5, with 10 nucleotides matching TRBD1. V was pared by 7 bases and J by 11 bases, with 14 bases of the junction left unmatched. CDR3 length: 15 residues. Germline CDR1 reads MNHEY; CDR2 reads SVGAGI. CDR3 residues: CASTRTGTGEVAQHF. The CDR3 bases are TGTGCCAGCACCAGAACCGGGACAGGGGAAGTGGCCCAGCATTTT.

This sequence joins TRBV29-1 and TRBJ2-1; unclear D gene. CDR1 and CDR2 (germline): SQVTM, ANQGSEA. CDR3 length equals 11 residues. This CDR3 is CSRTPCCEQFF. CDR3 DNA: TGCAGTCGGACCCCTTGTTGTGAGCAGTTCTTC.

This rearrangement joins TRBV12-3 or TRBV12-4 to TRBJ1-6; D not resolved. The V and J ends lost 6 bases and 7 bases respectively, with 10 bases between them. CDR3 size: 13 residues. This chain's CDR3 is CASSRDTNSPLHF. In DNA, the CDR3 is TGTGCCAGCAGCCGAGACACCAATTCACCCCTCCACTTT.

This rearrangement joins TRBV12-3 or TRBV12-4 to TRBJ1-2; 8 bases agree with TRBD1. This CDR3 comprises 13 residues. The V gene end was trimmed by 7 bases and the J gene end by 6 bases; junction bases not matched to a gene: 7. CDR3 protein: CASIRTGWDGYTF. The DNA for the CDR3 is TGTGCCAGCATTAGGACAGGGTGGGATGGCTACACCTTC.

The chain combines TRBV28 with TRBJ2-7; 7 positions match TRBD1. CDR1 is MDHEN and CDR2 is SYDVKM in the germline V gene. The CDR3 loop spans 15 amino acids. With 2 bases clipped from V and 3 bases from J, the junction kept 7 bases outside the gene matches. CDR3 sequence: CASSLQVGQLYEQYF. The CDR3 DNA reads TGTGCCAGCAGTTTACAAGTGGGACAGCTCTACGAGCAGTACTTC.

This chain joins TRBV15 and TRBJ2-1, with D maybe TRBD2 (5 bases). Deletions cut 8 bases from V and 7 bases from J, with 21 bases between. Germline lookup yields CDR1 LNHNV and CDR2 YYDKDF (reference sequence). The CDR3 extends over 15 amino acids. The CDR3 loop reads CATGFLRGSWNEQFF. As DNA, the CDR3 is TGTGCCACCGGGTTTCTTAGAGGGTCCTGGAATGAGCAGTTCTTC.

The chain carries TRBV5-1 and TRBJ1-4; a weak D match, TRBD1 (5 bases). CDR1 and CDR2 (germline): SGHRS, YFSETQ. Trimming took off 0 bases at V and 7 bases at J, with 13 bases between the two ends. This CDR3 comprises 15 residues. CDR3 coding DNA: TGCGCCAGCAGCTTGGTGGGGGAGTCTACTGAAAAACTGTTTTTT. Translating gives CASSLVGESTEKLFF.

The CDR3 nucleotides are TGCAGCGTTGTCAGGACCTACAATGAGCAGTTCTTC. Translating it yields CSVVRTYNEQFF. The V and J genes are TRBV29-1 and TRBJ2-1; D is uncertain. Trimming stripped 4 bases from V and 2 bases from J, with 6 bases between. Germline V lookup: CDR1 SQVTM, CDR2 ANQGSEA. The CDR3 contains 12 residues.

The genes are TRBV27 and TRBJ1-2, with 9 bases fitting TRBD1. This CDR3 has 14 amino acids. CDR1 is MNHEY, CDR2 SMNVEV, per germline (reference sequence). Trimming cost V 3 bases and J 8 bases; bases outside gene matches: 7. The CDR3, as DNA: TGTGCCAGCAGTTTCAGGGACAGGGAGTCCGGCTACACCTTC. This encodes CASSFRDRESGYTF.

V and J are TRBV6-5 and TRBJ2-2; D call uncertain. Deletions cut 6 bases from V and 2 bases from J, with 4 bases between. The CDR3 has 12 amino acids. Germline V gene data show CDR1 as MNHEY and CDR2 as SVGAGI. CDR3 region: CASSGNTGELFF. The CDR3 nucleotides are TGTGCCAGCAGCGGAAACACCGGGGAGCTGTTTTTT.